This entry lists 9 T cell receptor beta chains sequenced from one sample in a study of cytotoxic CD8 clonotypes in ibrutinib-treated CLL. Sequencing was performed with immunoSEQ multiplex PCR; in TCRdb, only in-frame clones are kept and a portion is missing. The sample lists over 250,000 clones; 60% to 80% were seen once. The material was PBMCs, obtained at disease progression, from a patient treated with ibrutinib. The receptors stem from a human donor with chronic lymphocytic leukemia.

The CDR3, as DNA: TGTGCCAGCAGCTTAGAAAGCTCTGGAAACACCATATATTTT. Its protein is CASSLESSGNTIYF. The J gene is TRBJ1-3, the V gene TRBV5-5; D is unresolved. Germline V gives CDR1 SGHKS, CDR2 YYEKEE (reference sequence). Trimming removed 2 bases from V and 0 bases from J, with 6 bases in between. The CDR3 extends over 14 amino acids.

The CDR3, as DNA: TGTGCCAGCAGTTTCCGGCTTGCTGAAGCTTTCTTT. Its protein is CASSFRLAEAFF. This rearrangement joins TRBV28 to TRBJ1-1; no reliable D call. The germline CDR1 and CDR2 sequences are MDHEN and SYDVKM. Deletions cut 3 bases from V and 6 bases from J, with 8 bases between. The CDR3 is made up of 12 amino acids.

V usage is TRBV6-6 and J usage is TRBJ2-2; TRBD2 matches at 9 bases. This CDR3 region has 16 residues. Germline V lookup: CDR1 MNHNY, CDR2 SVGAGI (reference sequence). V gave up 9 bases and J gave up 6 bases; unmatched junction bases: 14. Here the CDR3 DNA reads TGTGCCAGTGAACAATTGGGACTAGCTCGCTCCGGGGAGCTGTTTTTT. Protein sequence: CASEQLGLARSGELFF.

The chain carries TRBV15 and TRBJ2-4; 9 bases are shared with TRBD1. Germline CDR1 and CDR2: LNHNV and YYDKDF (reference sequence). The CDR3 loop spans 15 amino acids. V shed 3 bases and J 4 bases; nucleotides not matched to a gene: 4. The CDR3 nucleotides read TGTGCCACCAGCAGGTTCGGGACAGGGAAAAACATTCAGTACTTC. It codes for CATSRFGTGKNIQYF. Using reference TRBV15 and TRBJ2-4 for the parts outside the CDR3, the full variable domain is DAMVIQNPRYQVTQFGKPVTLSCSQTLNHNVMYWYQQKSSQAPKLLFHYYDKDFNNEADTPDNFQSRRPNTSFCFLDIRSPGLGDTAMYLCATSRFGTGKNIQYFGAGTRLSVL.

The gene calls are TRBV6-1 and TRBJ1-1, with a weak D call TRBD1 (6 bases). The germline V and J ends were trimmed by 3 bases and 6 bases, with 8 bases remaining between them. Germline-derived CDR1 and CDR2 are MNHNS and SASEGT. The CDR3 consists of 12 residues. The CDR3 loop is CASSDRGPEAFF. CDR3 DNA: TGTGCCAGCAGTGATCGGGGGCCTGAAGCTTTCTTT.

The chain couples TRBV4-1 to TRBJ1-2; 7 bases are a match to TRBD1. Looked up from germline, CDR1 is MGHRA and CDR2 is YSYEKL. The CDR3 totals 15 residues. The V segment lost 4 bases and the J segment 3 bases; nucleotides outside the gene matches: 8. The DNA for the CDR3 is TGCGCCAGCAGCCTGTCGGGACAGCTGGACTATGGCTACACCTTC. Protein: CASSLSGQLDYGYTF.

The V gene is TRBV10-3, the J gene TRBJ2-3; TRBD2 matches at 7 bases. The junction had 8 bases not matched to a gene; V was cut back by 11 bases and J by 3 bases. This CDR3 is built from 13 residues. Germline assignment: CDR1 ENHRY and CDR2 SYGVKD. CDR3 nucleotides: TGTGCCCTAGCGGCGGCAGGGACAGATACGCAGTATTTT. Its translation: CALAAAGTDTQYF.

The rearrangement uses TRBV2 and TRBJ1-1; perhaps TRBD1 as D (6 bases). V was cut by 2 bases and J by 5 bases, with 18 bases left in between. There are 16 residues in the CDR3. Germline CDR1 is SNHLY and CDR2 is FYNNEI. The chain's CDR3 is CASSESLQGRNTEAFF. The CDR3 DNA reads as TGTGCCAGCAGTGAATCCCTACAGGGTAGGAATACTGAAGCTTTCTTT.

The chain employs TRBV7-2 and TRBJ1-3, with D tentatively TRBD1 (5 bases). The length of the CDR3 is 14 residues. The germline CDR1 and CDR2 sequences are SGHTA and FQGNSA. V was cut by 0 bases and J by 6 bases, with 9 bases left in between. CDR3 nucleotide sequence: TGTGCCAGCAGCTTAGCGGGGGGGTCAAACACCATATATTTT. As protein: CASSLAGGSNTIYF.